One sample yielded the 21 T cell receptor beta chains listed below, sequenced in a study of blood T cell repertoires in COVID-19. The data were produced by immunoSEQ multiplex PCR, yet TCRdb's version contains in-frame clones alone and is incomplete. Among over 250,000 clones listed, about 87% were seen once. Sequencing used peripheral blood. These receptors came from a man in his fifties or sixties who had recovered from COVID-19.

The chain links TRBV3-1 (or the pseudogene TRBV3-2) to TRBJ2-2; D might be TRBD1 (8 bases). This CDR3 has 16 residues. The V end lost 4 bases, the J end lost 7 bases, and 19 bases lay between the germline ends. The germline gives CDR1 LGHDT, CDR2 YNNKEL (reference sequence). The CDR3 sequence is CASSPFGQGGIGELFF. CDR3 sequence (DNA): TGTGCCAGCAGCCCTTTTGGACAGGGAGGGATCGGGGAGCTGTTTTTT.

The CDR3 sequence is CASSTNTGTSSTDTQYF. CDR3 bases: TGTGCCAGCAGCACGAATACCGGGACTAGCAGCACAGATACGCAGTATTTT. The chain is built from TRBV13 and TRBJ2-3; 9 positions agree with TRBD2. The ends lost 5 bases at V and 0 bases at J; junction bases unmatched: 9. The CDR3 loop spans 17 amino acids. Germline CDR1 and CDR2: PRHDT and FYEKMQ (reference sequence).

CDR3 sequence (DNA): TGCGCCAGCCCCCACTGGCGGGGACTAGTGTACGAGCAGTACTTC. Translation: CASPHWRGLVYEQYF. This chain links TRBV23-1 with TRBJ2-7; TRBD2 aligns across 8 bases. TRBV23-1 is labeled an ORF, and its function is uncertain. Trimming at V came to 8 bases and at J to 4 bases, leaving 13 bases not matched to a gene. The CDR3 loop spans 15 amino acids.

The chain employs TRBV7-3 and TRBJ2-2; tentatively, D is TRBD2 (6 bases). Germline CDR1 SGHTA, CDR2 FQGTGA. Trimming took 11 bases from V and 1 from J, leaving 11 bases between them. The CDR3 has 13 amino acids. The CDR3 sequence: CASGGQNTGELFF. The CDR3 DNA sequence: TGTGCCTCCGGAGGGCAGAACACCGGGGAGCTGTTTTTT.

The chain is built from TRBV27 and TRBJ1-4; D is ambiguous. Germline CDR1 is MNHEY and CDR2 is SMNVEV (reference sequence). This CDR3 comprises 14 residues. V lost 2 bases to trimming and J lost 11 bases, with 15 bases between them. CDR3 protein: CASSLKKLGLKLFF. The CDR3 DNA reads TGTGCCAGCAGTTTAAAGAAGTTAGGACTGAAACTGTTTTTT. The full variable domain, with the rest looked up from reference TRBV27 and TRBJ1-4, is EAQVTQNPRYLITVTGKKLTVTCSQNMNHEYMSWYRQDPGLGLRQIYYSMNVEVTDKGDVPEGYKVSRKEKRNFPLILESPSPNQTSLYFCASSLKKLGLKLFFGSGTQLSVL.

The DNA of the CDR3 is TGTGCCAGCAGCTTGTATAGCTCCCGTGAAAAACTGTTTTTT. Amino acids: CASSLYSSREKLFF. The chain uses TRBV7-2 and TRBJ1-4; D gene ambiguous. The CDR3 loop spans 14 amino acids. Trimming took 3 bases from V and 7 from J, leaving 12 bases between them. In germline, CDR1 is SGHTA, CDR2 FQGNSA.

This clone was observed a few times. V gene TRBV6-2 or TRBV6-3 combines with J gene TRBJ2-7; D is possibly TRBD2 (5 bases). CDR1 and CDR2 from the germline V gene are MNHEY and SVGEGT. The V gene lost 0 bases and the J gene lost 6 bases, with 15 bases spanning the gap. This CDR3 contains 15 residues. The CDR3 DNA sequence: TGTGCCAGCAGTTACTCGGGCCCAAGGAGCGGCGAGCAGTACTTC. Protein: CASSYSGPRSGEQYF.

The chain has TRBV18 and TRBJ1-1; 11 bases line up with TRBD1. V was pared by 8 bases and J by 1 base, with 3 bases of the junction left unmatched. This CDR3 contains 14 residues. Germline assignment: CDR1 KGHSH and CDR2 LQKENI. The CDR3 DNA reads TGTGCCAGCGCTGGACAGGGGGCGAACACTGAAGCTTTCTTT. Amino acids: CASAGQGANTEAFF.

The rearrangement joins TRBV19 to TRBJ2-1; 8 nucleotides match TRBD2. The V gene end was trimmed by 0 bases and the J gene end by 5 bases; junction bases not matched to a gene: 3. CDR1 LNHDA and CDR2 SQIVND come from the germline V gene (reference sequence). The CDR3 extends over 15 amino acids. CDR3 coding DNA: TGTGCCAGTAGTATAGATGTGCGGGGGGACAATGAGCAGTTCTTC. Amino acid sequence: CASSIDVRGDNEQFF. The variable domain in full, completed from reference TRBV19 and TRBJ2-1, reads DGGITQSPKYLFRKEGQNVTLSCEQNLNHDAMYWYRQDPGQGLRLIYYSQIVNDFQKGDIAEGYSVSREKKESFPLTVTSAQKNPTAFYLCASSIDVRGDNEQFFGPGTRLTVL.

V is TRBV6-4 and J is TRBJ1-6, with 9 nucleotides matching TRBD1. This CDR3 is 15 amino acids long. Germline lookup yields CDR1 MRHNA and CDR2 SNTAGT. The V and J ends lost 6 bases and 5 bases, in that order; junction bases with no gene match: 5. CDR3 nucleotides: TGTGCCAGCAGAGAGGACAGGGGCCATAATTCACCCCTCCACTTT. It specifies CASREDRGHNSPLHF.

This clone has only a few counts. V usage is TRBV7-9 and J usage is TRBJ1-5; 7 bases agree with TRBD1. Germline values: CDR1 SEHNR, CDR2 FQNEAQ (reference sequence). This CDR3 contains 15 residues. Trimming took 4 bases from V and 9 from J; bases not matched to a gene: 12. The CDR3 spells CASSSTGQSMGPQHF. The CDR3 DNA reads TGTGCCAGCAGCTCGACGGGACAGTCAATGGGGCCCCAGCATTTT.

Details on this clone: At one end the junction does not follow the germline gene, possibly because of a read error. The chain recombines TRBV19 with TRBJ2-2, with 14 bases aligning to TRBD2. The germline V gene encodes CDR1 LNHDA and CDR2 SQIVND (reference sequence). There are 18 residues in the CDR3. CDR3 protein: CASRIGLAGGRDTGELFF. The CDR3 region has the DNA TGTGCCAGTAGGATAGGACTAGCGGGGGGCCGGGACACCGGGGAGCTGTTTTTT.

This chain joins TRBV19 and TRBJ2-7; no definite D call. With 4 bases removed from V and 3 bases from J, the gap between germline ends came to 7 bases. The CDR3 spans 12 residues. Germline-derived CDR1 and CDR2 are LNHDA and SQIVND (reference sequence). This CDR3 reads CASSSGNYEQYF. In DNA, the CDR3 is TGTGCCAGTAGTAGTGGCAACTACGAGCAGTACTTC.

The V call is TRBV28, the J call TRBJ1-1; a weak D match, TRBD1 (5 bases). With 3 bases removed from V and 4 bases from J, the gap between germline ends came to 9 bases. This CDR3 has 13 amino acids. Germline loops: CDR1 MDHEN, CDR2 SYDVKM. The CDR3 reads CASSFPQGTEAFF. The CDR3 nucleotides read TGTGCCAGCAGTTTCCCCCAGGGCACTGAAGCTTTCTTT.

This clone showed up just once. J is TRBJ2-5 and V is TRBV5-1, with D possibly being TRBD2 (6 bases). The CDR3 sequence is 14 residues long. V lost 5 bases and J 1 base, leaving 12 bases between the germline ends. CDR1 and CDR2 (germline): SGHRS, YFSETQ. As DNA, the CDR3 is TGCGCCAGCAGTTATCCCGGGAGCCAAGAGACCCAGTACTTC. Encoded protein: CASSYPGSQETQYF.

The chain employs TRBV19 and TRBJ1-1; tentatively, D is TRBD1 (5 bases). The ends were cut back, 5 bases at V and 4 bases at J, with 17 bases in the middle. The CDR3 extends over 15 amino acids. Germline CDR1 and CDR2: LNHDA and SQIVND (reference sequence). Here the CDR3 DNA reads TGTGCCAGTAGTTCGCCTAGGGGCGGGAGCACTGAAGCTTTCTTT. Its translation: CASSSPRGGSTEAFF.

DNA of the CDR3: TGCGCCAGCAGCCAAGTGTCTGGGAGAGACTACGAGCAGTACTTC. It translates to CASSQVSGRDYEQYF. V and J are TRBV4-1 and TRBJ2-7, with D maybe TRBD2 (5 bases). V shed 1 base and J shed 3 bases, with 13 bases lying between them. CDR3 length: 15 amino acids. Germline CDR1 MGHRA, CDR2 YSYEKL.

The chain combines TRBV12-5 with TRBJ2-5, with TRBD1 as a possible D gene (6 bases). V shed 9 bases and J shed 2 bases, with 19 bases lying between them. Germline CDR1 is LGHNT and CDR2 is FRNRAP. The CDR3 runs to 15 residues. CDR3 amino acids: CASDTIQDRQETQYF. CDR3 DNA: TGTGCTAGCGACACCATCCAGGACAGACAAGAGACCCAGTACTTC.

This clone was detected once. Written as DNA, the CDR3 is TGTGCCAGCAGCTTAGTAGCTGGCGCGTACGAGCAGTACTTC. Residues: CASSLVAGAYEQYF. This chain links TRBV7-9 with TRBJ2-7, with unresolved D. V was clipped by 1 base and J by 4 bases, with 11 bases between them. Germline V CDR1 and CDR2: SEHNR, FQNEAQ (reference sequence). This CDR3 spans 14 amino acids.

V and J are TRBV7-9 and TRBJ2-3; D ambiguous. The CDR3 loop spans 12 amino acids. Trimming removed 5 bases at V and 4 bases at J, with 7 bases between. Germline CDR1 SEHNR, CDR2 FQNEAQ (reference sequence). The CDR3 DNA follows: TGTGCCAGCAGCGCGCCGCCAGATACGCAGTATTTT. The encoded protein is CASSAPPDTQYF.

V usage is TRBV11-3 and J usage is TRBJ2-1; D is unclear. The length of the CDR3 is 12 residues. Deletions cut 6 bases from V and 9 bases from J, with 12 bases between. Germline V lookup: CDR1 SGHNT, CDR2 YENEEA. In nucleotides, the CDR3 is TGTGCCAGCAGTCACTCCCATGTTGAGCAGTTCTTC. It translates to CASSHSHVEQFF.